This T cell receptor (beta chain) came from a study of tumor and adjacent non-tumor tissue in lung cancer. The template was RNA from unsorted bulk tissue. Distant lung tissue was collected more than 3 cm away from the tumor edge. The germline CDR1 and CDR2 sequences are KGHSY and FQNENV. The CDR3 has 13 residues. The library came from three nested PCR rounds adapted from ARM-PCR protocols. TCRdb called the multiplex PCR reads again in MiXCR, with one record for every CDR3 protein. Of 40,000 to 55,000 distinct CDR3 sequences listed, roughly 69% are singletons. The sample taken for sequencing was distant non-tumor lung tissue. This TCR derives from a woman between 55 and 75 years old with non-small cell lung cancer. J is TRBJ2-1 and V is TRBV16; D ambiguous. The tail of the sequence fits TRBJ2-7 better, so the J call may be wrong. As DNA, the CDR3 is TGTGCCAGCACAACTTATCTTTACAATGAGCAGTACTTC. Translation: CASTTYLYNEQYF.